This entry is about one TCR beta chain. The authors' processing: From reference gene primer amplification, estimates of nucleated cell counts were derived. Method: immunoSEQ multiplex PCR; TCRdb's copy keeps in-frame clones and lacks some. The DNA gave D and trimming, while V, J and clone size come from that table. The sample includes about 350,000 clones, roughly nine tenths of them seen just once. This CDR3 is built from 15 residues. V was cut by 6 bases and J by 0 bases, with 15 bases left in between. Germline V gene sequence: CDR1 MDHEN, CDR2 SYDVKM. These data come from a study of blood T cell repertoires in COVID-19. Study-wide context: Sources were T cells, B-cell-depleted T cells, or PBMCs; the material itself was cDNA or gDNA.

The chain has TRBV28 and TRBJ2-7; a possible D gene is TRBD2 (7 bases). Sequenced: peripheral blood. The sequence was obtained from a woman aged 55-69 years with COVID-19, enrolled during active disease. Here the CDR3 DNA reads TGTGCCAGCAGCCTACGGGGGGCCCTCTCCTACGAGCAGTACTTC. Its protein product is CASSLRGALSYEQYF.